The rows below give T cell receptor beta chains drawn from one sample of a study of blood T cell repertoires in COVID-19. The data were produced by immunoSEQ multiplex PCR, yet TCRdb's version contains in-frame clones alone and is incomplete. Of about 97,000 clones in the sample, around 80% were seen once. The specimen was peripheral blood. The receptor set was obtained from a man aged 70-80 years with acute or convalescent COVID-19. Each CDR3 is given without its conserved first and last residue.

CDR3aa	v_gene
ASSLGTGNYGYT	TRBV5-1
ASRPRDRDYNEQF	TRBV25-1
ASSLFSGSGSRGYGYT	TRBV5-6
ASSDRGLRETQY	TRBV7-8
AWSTGLAGGNEQF	TRBV30
ASSERDRRYSNQPQH	TRBV6-1
ASSLEAVTYNEQF	TRBV5-4
ASSLAVGVRLNEQF	TRBV7-8
ASSLRIGSGSSYNEQF	TRBV7-3
ASSIDSSYTEAF	TRBV19